Listed below are T cell receptor beta chains from one sample, sequenced in a study of T cell responses to AZD1222 COVID-19 vaccine. Assay: immunoSEQ multiplex PCR; the TCRdb copy retains only in-frame clones and omits some. The repertoire holds tens of thousands of clones, with just over 90% as singletons. Sequences were derived from peripheral blood, sampled on day 0 of MenACWY control vaccination. The origin of the receptors is an adult in good health. Each CDR3 is given with its conserved first and last residue. Not every row has a clone size; where given, it reads once, few, many or a size class.

size: once
V: TRBV12-3/TRBV12-4
CDR3: CASSLPAQPQHF

size: -
V: TRBV3-1/TRBV3-2
CDR3: CASSFRGAGELFF

size: -
V: TRBV6-4
CDR3: CASSRDYGNEQFF

size: few
V: TRBV18
CDR3: CASSPPDLAGGFLTQYF

size: -
V: TRBV9
CDR3: CASSVGGPGSNQPQHF

size: -
V: TRBV6-5
CDR3: CASSGAGDEKLFF

size: -
V: TRBV4-3
CDR3: CASSQEGRHEQFF

size: -
V: TRBV9
CDR3: CASSEGDRPYQPQHF

size: -
V: TRBV29-1
CDR3: CSVFQTGLQFF

size: -
V: TRBV7-9
CDR3: CASSSSTGILNQPQHF

size: -
V: TRBV3-1/TRBV3-2
CDR3: CASSPKQGRGYTF

size: -
V: TRBV5-6
CDR3: CASSPGYNNSPLHF

size: few
V: TRBV7-2
CDR3: CASSLGVRNNSPLHF

size: -
V: TRBV11-2
CDR3: CASSLGVTNQPQHF

size: -
V: TRBV5-1
CDR3: CASSDIGQSAFEKLFF

size: -
V: TRBV6-5
CDR3: CATTPGGITEAFF

size: -
V: TRBV3-1/TRBV3-2
CDR3: CASSQRGLAHEQYF

size: -
V: TRBV28
CDR3: CASSQGERRGAFF

size: few
V: TRBV27
CDR3: CASTDSRGHSPLHF

size: -
V: TRBV6-6
CDR3: CASHSGNTIYF

size: -
V: TRBV16
CDR3: CASSFRRAYEQYF

size: -
V: TRBV11-2
CDR3: CASSLATELYEQYF

size: once
V: TRBV28
CDR3: CAIQGTENQPQHF

size: -
V: TRBV5-4
CDR3: CASREGVNEKLFF

size: once
V: TRBV5-1
CDR3: CASSIGGRGYGYTF

size: -
V: TRBV6-5
CDR3: CASPITGTGKNFF

size: -
V: TRBV4-1
CDR3: CASSQDRGVGAQHF

size: -
V: TRBV5-8
CDR3: CASSSGAAGTGVEKLFF

size: -
V: TRBV7-2
CDR3: CASSFTAGVDEQFF

size: -
V: TRBV6-6
CDR3: CASSQFPSGQGALDEQFF

size: -
V: TRBV12-3/TRBV12-4
CDR3: CANRTGGGNTIYF

size: -
V: TRBV24-1
CDR3: CATSDPMTGGENEQYF

size: -
V: TRBV7-2
CDR3: CASSLGLQPGQPQHF

size: -
V: TRBV7-9
CDR3: CASSSQGGNQPQHF

size: -
V: TRBV7-2
CDR3: CASSEGQPNEKLFF

size: -
V: TRBV9
CDR3: CAGRLAGVLPDTQYF

size: -
V: TRBV27
CDR3: CASSFAGQSNEKLFF

size: -
V: TRBV2
CDR3: CASSEKAQRDEQYF

size: -
V: TRBV13
CDR3: CASSFRLAGDTQYF

size: -
V: TRBV2
CDR3: CATSGQGADTEAFF

size: -
V: TRBV2
CDR3: CASSEGTGARTRMNEQFF

size: -
V: TRBV11-2
CDR3: CASSLAGGPSGELFF

size: once
V: TRBV7-2
CDR3: CASSLTGAQPQHF

size: -
V: TRBV2
CDR3: CASSPLGPGGPQHF

size: -
V: TRBV29-1
CDR3: CSAAVRNTEAFF

size: -
V: TRBV5-1
CDR3: CASSLGLGQPEQYF

size: -
V: TRBV30
CDR3: CAWSTGGTEAFF

size: -
V: TRBV29-1
CDR3: CSVEWGDYGYTF

size: -
V: TRBV18
CDR3: CASSGTASFYNSPLHF

size: -
V: TRBV7-2
CDR3: CASSSNGDQPQHF

size: -
V: TRBV27
CDR3: CASSSRINEQFF

size: -
V: TRBV18
CDR3: CASSPLAGGNEQFF